A single sample gave rise to the 21 T cell receptor beta chains below, sequenced in a study of molecular identifiers for immune sequencing clone quantification. TCRdb re-called the PCR reads through MiXCR, storing one row per CDR3 protein. Of about 640,000 distinct CDR3 sequences in the sample, 15% to 20% are singletons; the top ten hold under 0.95%. The sample comprised naive CD8+ T cells from blood, with Jurkat cell RNA spiked in. Indicated subset: FACS-sorted CD8+CD4-CCR7+CD45RA+ naive T cells. The receptors were sampled from a human donor in good health. Some libraries in this study had Jurkat cell RNA spiked in.

This clonotype appeared many times. The V call is TRBV12-3 or TRBV12-4, the J call TRBJ1-1; D call uncertain. This CDR3 spans 14 amino acids. V was trimmed by 6 bases and J by 7 bases, leaving 18 bases between them. The CDR3 region has the DNA TGTGCCAGCAGCCATTGGAAAGGGCGCTATGAAGCTTTCTTT. Protein: CASSHWKGRYEAFF.

The chain employs TRBV21-1 and TRBJ1-1. TRBV21-1 is a pseudogene segment. This CDR3 spans 9 amino acids. The CDR3 nucleotides are TGTGCCCGCAAGGGCGAAGCTTTCTTT. This sequence encodes CARKGEAFF.

The chain combines TRBV6-1 with TRBJ1-1; D uncertain. Germline V gives CDR1 MNHNS, CDR2 SASEGT. The CDR3 is 18 residues long. V was clipped by 0 bases and J by 4 bases, with 21 bases between them. The CDR3 region has the DNA TGTGCCAGCAGTGAAGCTTCTGGTTTATCTTTAGGGATCACTGAAGCTTTCTTT. It yields the protein CASSEASGLSLGITEAFF.

Notes on this clonotype: The junction departs from germline at one end; a sequencing error may be responsible. The chain combines TRBV5-3 with TRBJ2-7; D possibly matches TRBD1 or TRBD2 (6 bases each). TRBV5-3 is designated an ORF whose function remains uncertain. This CDR3 is built from 16 residues. This CDR3 is CASSSWGAEPSYEQYF. The CDR3, as DNA: TGTGCCAGCAGCTCGTGGGGGGCAGAACCTTCCTACGAGCAGTACTTC.

Here the CDR3 DNA reads TGTGCCAGCAGCTACAGACAGGGAGGAACTGAAGCTTTCTTT. Residues: CASSYRQGGTEAFF. The chain couples TRBV7-8 to TRBJ1-1; 7 nucleotides match TRBD1. Trimming cost V 4 bases and J 5 bases; bases outside gene matches: 7. From germline, CDR1 is SGHVS and CDR2 FQNEAQ. The CDR3 runs to 14 residues.

Concerning this clonotype itself: This may be a read error: a much more frequent sequence differs by one nucleotide. As the CDR3 is not closed by the conserved phenylalanine or tryptophan, this likely results from a read error. J is TRBJ2-3 and V is TRBV28; D not resolved. Per germline, CDR1 MDHEN and CDR2 SYDVKM. The CDR3 consists of 13 residues. Trimming took off 4 bases at V and 4 bases at J, with 9 bases between the two ends. In DNA form, the CDR3 reads TGTGCCAGCAGTTCCCAAAACTCAGATACGCAGTATCTT. Translating gives CASSSQNSDTQYL.

This clonotype has at least ten counts. The chain carries TRBV13 and TRBJ1-4, with no clear D. CDR1 PRHDT and CDR2 FYEKMQ come from the germline V gene (reference sequence). The CDR3 is made up of 15 amino acids. Deletions cut 3 bases from V and 8 bases from J, with 16 bases between. CDR3 amino acids: CASSFSEGAGEKLFF. The CDR3 DNA sequence: TGTGCCAGCAGCTTTTCCGAGGGAGCGGGGGAAAAACTGTTTTTT.

There are many counts of this clonotype. This chain connects TRBV5-1 to TRBJ2-1; the match to TRBD2 covers 8 bases. Germline V gene data show CDR1 as SGHRS and CDR2 as YFSETQ. CDR3 length: 14 residues. V shed 2 bases, J shed 5 bases, and the junction held 3 bases outside the gene matches. CDR3 protein: CASSFTSGDNEQFF. For the CDR3, the DNA is TGCGCCAGCAGCTTCACTAGCGGCGACAATGAGCAGTTCTTC.

The chain is built from TRBV19 and TRBJ2-1, with a tentative D call TRBD1 (6 bases). In germline, CDR1 is LNHDA, CDR2 SQIVND (reference sequence). CDR3 size: 14 residues. V lost 3 bases and J lost 6, with 12 bases in between. The CDR3 loop is CASSMLRGSNEQFF. CDR3 in DNA: TGTGCCAGTAGTATGTTAAGGGGGAGCAATGAGCAGTTCTTC.

This clonotype was detected many times. This chain connects TRBV5-1 to TRBJ1-2, with a tentative D call TRBD1 (5 bases). CDR3 length: 17 amino acids. From germline, CDR1 is SGHRS and CDR2 YFSETQ. V was pared by 2 bases and J by 3 bases, with 20 bases between. The CDR3 protein is CASSFDSSQGNYYGYTF. CDR3 bases: TGCGCCAGCAGCTTTGACTCGTCCCAGGGAAATTACTATGGCTACACCTTC.

This clonotype has at least ten counts. The rearrangement links TRBV6-1 to TRBJ1-2; the D is unclear. CDR3 length: 13 residues. The V gene's germline CDR1 is MNHNS and CDR2 SASEGT. Trimming removed 6 bases from V and 1 base from J, with 9 bases in between. The CDR3 nucleotides read TGTGCCAGCAGGCCGGGGTTTAACTATGGCTACACCTTC. It encodes CASRPGFNYGYTF.

A note on this clonotype: This may be a read error: a much more frequent sequence differs by one nucleotide. This chain joins TRBV2 and TRBJ2-1; possible D gene TRBD2, 6 bases. The CDR3 length is 13 residues. The germline V gene encodes CDR1 SNHLY and CDR2 FYNNEI. The CDR3 is CASEGLIYDEQFF. CDR3 nucleotides: TGTGCCAGCGAGGGACTGATCTACGATGAGCAGTTCTTC.

In this sample, this clonotype turned up many times. The V and J genes are TRBV28 and TRBJ1-1; TRBD1 is a possible D gene (6 bases). The V and J ends lost 5 bases and 3 bases respectively, with 13 bases between them. CDR3 length: 14 residues. CDR1 MDHEN and CDR2 SYDVKM come from the germline V gene. The CDR3 DNA follows: TGTGCCAGCAGTGCGGACAGCCACGACACTGAAGCTTTCTTT. Translation: CASSADSHDTEAFF.

As regards this clonotype: This may be a read error: a much more frequent sequence differs by one nucleotide. This chain joins TRBV20-1 and TRBJ2-3, with 7 bases identical to TRBD2. Per germline, CDR1 DFQATT and CDR2 SNEGSKA (reference sequence). This CDR3 is built from 15 residues. As DNA, the CDR3 is TGCGGTGCTAGTGATCTAGCGGACCACACAGATACGCAGTATTTT. This codes for CGASDLADHTDTQYF.

This clonotype showed up many times. The rearrangement joins TRBV29-1 to TRBJ2-7, with 8 bases that match TRBD2. This CDR3 region has 14 residues. V lost 6 bases to trimming and J lost 2 bases; unmatched junction nucleotides: 9. Germline assignment: CDR1 SQVTM and CDR2 ANQGSEA. The CDR3 DNA reads TGCAGCGTGAATAGCGGGGTTAGAACCTACGAGCAGTACTTC. Its protein is CSVNSGVRTYEQYF.

The V and J genes are TRBV12-3 or TRBV12-4 and TRBJ2-2; TRBD1 agrees at 8 bases. This CDR3 is built from 17 residues. Unmatched junction bases numbered 8, after V lost 1 base and J lost 4 bases. This chain's CDR3 is CASSLDQGARGTGELFF. CDR3 nucleotide sequence: TGTGCCAGCAGTTTAGATCAGGGGGCCCGGGGCACCGGGGAGCTGTTTTTT.

This clonotype was detected only a few times. This chain uses TRBV2 with TRBJ1-1; TRBD1 agrees at 7 bases. J gave up 3 bases and V 1 base, and 8 bases lay outside the gene matches. CDR1 and CDR2 (germline): SNHLY, FYNNEI. This CDR3 is built from 16 residues. In DNA form, the CDR3 reads TGTGCCAGCAGTGAAGTATTTGGACAGGCATACACTGAAGCTTTCTTT. The encoded protein is CASSEVFGQAYTEAFF.

The rearrangement uses TRBV12-3 or TRBV12-4 and TRBJ2-7; D is ambiguous. The CDR3 length is 14 residues. V lost 3 bases and J 0 bases, leaving 9 bases between the germline ends. In DNA form, the CDR3 reads TGTGCCAGCAGTTTTGGGGTTAACTCCTACGAGCAGTACTTC. This codes for CASSFGVNSYEQYF.

This clonotype was observed many times. The CDR3 region is CASSLREGVQYF. The CDR3 bases are TGTGCCAGCAGCTTAAGAGAAGGGGTGCAGTACTTC. This chain links TRBV7-9 with TRBJ2-7; D is perhaps TRBD1 (5 bases). Germline CDR1 reads SEHNR; CDR2 reads FQNEAQ (reference sequence). The V end lost 2 bases, the J end lost 9 bases, and 11 bases lay between the germline ends. The CDR3 is made up of 12 amino acids.

This clonotype was seen more than once but under ten times. The gene calls are TRBV10-3 and TRBJ1-1; perhaps TRBD1 as D (6 bases). Germline CDR1 is ENHRY and CDR2 is SYGVKD. Between the trimmed V and J ends, which lost 2 bases and 1 base, there was a span of 11 bases. CDR3 length: 15 amino acids. The CDR3, as DNA: TGTGCCATCAGTGAGATTCCAGGGGAGAACACTGAAGCTTTCTTT. Translating gives CAISEIPGENTEAFF.

This clonotype showed up just a few times. The rearrangement links TRBV24-1 to TRBJ2-5; D might be TRBD1 (6 bases). This CDR3 is built from 13 residues. Trimming stripped 5 bases from V and 5 bases from J, with 11 bases between. Germline V gene data show CDR1 as KGHDR and CDR2 as SFDVKD. The CDR3 DNA follows: TGTGCCACCAGTGTAAGGGGGATGGAGACCCAGTACTTC. Amino acids: CATSVRGMETQYF.